This entry lists 32 T cell receptor beta chains sequenced from one sample in a study of T cell repertoires in cytomegalovirus infection. In TCRdb, the reads were re-called with MiXCR into one record per CDR3 protein. The sample includes hundreds of thousands of distinct CDR3 sequences, about 7% of them seen just once. Sequencing was performed on PBMCs. The receptor source for this set is a human donor in good health (CMV status not recorded). Some clones in this sample may be carry-over from other donors' samples.

This clonotype was detected many times. The chain recombines TRBV7-8 with TRBJ2-5, with D possibly TRBD2 on 6 matching bases. CDR1 and CDR2 from the germline V gene are SGHVS and FQNEAQ. The CDR3 spans 14 residues. Trimming cost V 7 bases and J 0 bases, with 12 bases left between them. CDR3 loop: CASTLRGDQETQYF. CDR3 coding DNA: TGTGCCAGCACCCTTCGCGGGGACCAAGAGACCCAGTACTTC.

This clonotype showed up many times. The rearrangement uses TRBV7-2 and TRBJ1-6; 10 bases map to TRBD1. Germline V gene lookup returns CDR1 SGHTA and CDR2 FQGNSA. CDR3 length equals 15 residues. V trimming: 5 bases; J trimming: 8 bases; junction bases outside the gene matches: 6. CDR3 protein: CASSQRQGAYSPLHF. CDR3 DNA: TGTGCCAGCAGCCAAAGACAGGGGGCATATTCACCCCTCCACTTT.

This clonotype was recorded at least ten times. This rearrangement joins TRBV18 to TRBJ2-3; D ambiguous. V lost 8 bases to trimming and J lost 0 bases, with 9 bases between them. The length of the CDR3 is 13 residues. Germline CDR1 KGHSH, CDR2 LQKENI. The CDR3 DNA reads as TGTGCCAGCAGCCCGGACAGCACAGATACGCAGTATTTT. This encodes CASSPDSTDTQYF.

The table lists this clonotype with a few counts. The CDR3 sequence is CASSQDRGFTEAFF. The CDR3 region has the DNA TGTGCCAGCAGCCAAGATCGGGGGTTCACTGAAGCTTTCTTT. The chain recombines TRBV7-9 with TRBJ1-1; perhaps TRBD1 as D (5 bases). V lost 5 bases, J lost 4 bases, and 14 bases lay in between. The CDR3 totals 14 residues. Germline V CDR1 and CDR2: SEHNR, FQNEAQ (reference sequence).

This clonotype was seen repeatedly, ten times or more. J is TRBJ2-7 and V is TRBV7-2, with D maybe TRBD1 (5 bases). CDR3 length equals 14 residues. Germline-derived CDR1 and CDR2 are SGHTA and FQGNSA. Trimming removed 0 bases from V and 6 bases from J, with 12 bases in between. In DNA, the CDR3 is TGTGCCAGCAGCTTAGCGGGCAGGGCTGGCGAGCAGTACTTC. The encoded protein is CASSLAGRAGEQYF.

Ten or more counts support this clonotype. V usage is TRBV29-1 and J usage is TRBJ1-1; TRBD1 might be the D (5 bases). The V gene lost 6 bases and the J gene lost 2 bases, with 16 bases spanning the gap. There are 14 residues in the CDR3. Germline values: CDR1 SQVTM, CDR2 ANQGSEA. CDR3 sequence: CSVKARGDNTEAFF. The CDR3 nucleotides are TGCAGCGTAAAAGCCCGGGGGGACAACACTGAAGCTTTCTTT.

This clonotype was detected ten times or more. V gene TRBV4-3 combines with J gene TRBJ2-7; D is uncertain. V dropped 0 bases and J dropped 5 bases, with 11 bases sitting between them. This CDR3 comprises 14 residues. The germline CDR1 and CDR2 sequences are LGHNA and YSLEER. CDR3 amino acids: CASSQDSKYDEQYF. Here the CDR3 DNA reads TGCGCCAGCAGCCAAGATTCCAAATACGACGAGCAGTACTTC.

At least ten counts were recorded for this clonotype. The chain uses TRBV28 and TRBJ1-6; tentative D call: TRBD1 (5 bases). Trimming removed 5 bases from V and 7 bases from J, with 12 bases in between. CDR1 is MDHEN, CDR2 SYDVKM, per germline. The CDR3 totals 14 residues. CDR3 coding DNA: TGTGCCAGCAGTGGAGGGGTAGGAAATTCACCCCTCCACTTT. Translating it yields CASSGGVGNSPLHF. The variable domain in full, completed from reference TRBV28 and TRBJ1-6, reads DVKVTQSSRYLVKRTGEKVFLECVQDMDHENMFWYRQDPGLGLRLIYFSYDVKMKEKGDIPEGYSVSREKKERFSLILESASTNQTSMYLCASSGGVGNSPLHFGNGTRLTVT.

This clonotype was recorded once. This chain joins TRBV23-1 and TRBJ1-1, with D possibly being TRBD1 (6 bases). TRBV23-1 falls under the ORF class, with uncertain function. The CDR3 runs to 14 residues. V was cut by 6 bases and J by 2 bases, with 13 bases left in between. The CDR3 region has the DNA TGCGCCAGCAGGGGGGGGGGGCCAAACACTGAAGCTTTCTTT. This encodes CASRGGGPNTEAFF.

Many counts were recorded for this clonotype. The rearrangement uses TRBV29-1 and TRBJ2-5, with TRBD2 as a possible D gene (6 bases). CDR1 and CDR2 from the germline V gene are SQVTM and ANQGSEA. V dropped 0 bases and J dropped 0 bases, with 11 bases sitting between them. This CDR3 spans 15 amino acids. DNA of the CDR3: TGCAGCGTTGAAGAGGCTAGCGCCGACCAAGAGACCCAGTACTTC. This translates into CSVEEASADQETQYF. Variable domain in full (rest from reference TRBV29-1 and TRBJ2-5): SAVISQKPSRDICQRGTSLTIQCQVDSQVTMMFWYRQQPGQSLTLIATANQGSEATYESGFVIDKFPISRPNLTFSTLTVSNMSPEDSSIYLCSVEEASADQETQYFGPGTRLLVL.

This clonotype was detected once. This chain joins TRBV30 and TRBJ2-6; no reliable D call. Germline-derived CDR1 and CDR2 are GTSNPN and SVGIG (reference sequence). CDR3 length equals 13 residues. The V gene lost 3 bases and the J gene lost 1 base, with 4 bases spanning the gap. CDR3 in amino acids: CAWRPSGANVLTF. The CDR3, as DNA: TGTGCCTGGAGACCTTCTGGGGCCAACGTCCTGACTTTC. The whole variable domain, remainder taken from reference TRBV30 and TRBJ2-6, is SQTIHQWPATLVQPVGSPLSLECTVEGTSNPNLYWYRQAAGRGLQLLFYSVGIGQISSEVPQNLSASRPQDRQFILSSKKLLLSDSGFYLCAWRPSGANVLTFGAGSRLTVL.

The chain employs TRBV20-1 and TRBJ2-7; D call uncertain. Germline values: CDR1 DFQATT, CDR2 SNEGSKA (reference sequence). Trimming took off 4 bases at V and 6 bases at J, with 10 bases between the two ends. The CDR3 is 11 amino acids. CDR3 coding DNA: TGCAGTGCTATTCTAGGGCTCGAGCAGTACTTC. It yields the protein CSAILGLEQYF.

This clonotype was recorded many times. The CDR3 bases are TGTGCCAGCAGCTCCGGGGGCGGTGTAATTGAAGCTTTCTTT. Protein sequence: CASSSGGGVIEAFF. This chain joins TRBV7-2 and TRBJ1-1, with a weak D call TRBD1 (6 bases). CDR1 and CDR2 from the germline V gene are SGHTA and FQGNSA. The length of the CDR3 is 14 residues. Trimming cost V 4 bases and J 7 bases, with 16 bases left between them.

This clonotype was picked up many times. The genes are TRBV7-2 and TRBJ1-2; D is ambiguous. The CDR3 is 12 residues long. Between the trimmed V and J ends, which lost 6 bases and 5 bases, there was a span of 10 bases. Looked up from germline, CDR1 is SGHTA and CDR2 is FQGNSA. The CDR3 is CASSLPTYGYTF. DNA for the CDR3: TGTGCCAGCAGTTTACCGACATATGGCTACACCTTC.

This clonotype has ten or more counts. V usage is TRBV28 and J usage is TRBJ1-6; D gene unclear. Germline-derived CDR1 and CDR2 are MDHEN and SYDVKM. The CDR3 is 13 residues long. V was shortened by 5 bases and J by 7 bases, with 9 bases between the two germline ends. CDR3: CASSPGLNSPLHF. The DNA for the CDR3 is TGTGCCAGCAGTCCCGGACTGAATTCACCCCTCCACTTT.

This clonotype showed up many times. The chain uses TRBV7-2 and TRBJ2-2; D call uncertain. Germline V gives CDR1 SGHTA, CDR2 FQGNSA. The CDR3 is 11 amino acids. The V and J ends lost 3 bases and 7 bases respectively, with 3 bases between them. As DNA, the CDR3 is TGTGCCAGCAGCTTTTTCGGGGAGCTGTTTTTT. Translating it yields CASSFFGELFF. Full variable domain (missing parts from reference TRBV7-2 and TRBJ2-2): GAGVSQSPSNKVTEKGKDVELRCDPISGHTALYWYRQSLGQGLEFLIYFQGNSAPDKSGLPSDRFSAERTGGSVSTLTIQRTQQEDSAVYLCASSFFGELFFGEGSRLTVL.

This clonotype was seen ten or more times. The CDR3 region is CASSSRDREAFF. In DNA, the CDR3 is TGTGCCAGCAGCAGCCGCGACAGAGAAGCTTTCTTT. The genes are TRBV3-1 and TRBJ1-1; D possibly corresponds to TRBD1 (5 bases). Trimming cost V 5 bases and J 8 bases, with 12 bases left between them. From germline, CDR1 is LGHDT and CDR2 YNNKEL (reference sequence). CDR3 size: 12 residues.

This clonotype occurred many times. The chain combines TRBV5-5 with TRBJ1-6, with no clear D. This CDR3 contains 15 residues. Germline CDR1 is SGHKS and CDR2 is YYEKEE (reference sequence). Trimming took 1 base from V and 3 from J, leaving 8 bases between them. CDR3 amino acids: CASSLRENYNSPLHF. The CDR3 bases are TGTGCCAGCAGCTTGCGAGAGAACTATAATTCACCCCTCCACTTT.

The chain employs TRBV28 and TRBJ2-1; tentative D call: TRBD2 (6 bases). The ends were cut back, 6 bases at V and 5 bases at J, with 17 bases in the middle. The CDR3 totals 15 residues. Germline lookup yields CDR1 MDHEN and CDR2 SYDVKM. CDR3 nucleotide sequence: TGTGCCAGCAGCCGCCGGGGGACGGCGGACAATGAGCAGTTCTTC. Amino acid sequence: CASSRRGTADNEQFF.

This clonotype was counted ten times or more. The J gene is TRBJ2-1, the V gene TRBV12-3 or TRBV12-4; 11 bases are a match to TRBD2. J lost 6 bases, V lost 6 bases, and 10 bases had no gene match. The CDR3 totals 16 residues. The CDR3 nucleotides are TGTGCCAGCAGGCGCTCCACTAGCGGGGGCTCCAATGAGCAGTTCTTC. The encoded protein is CASRRSTSGGSNEQFF.

The chain is built from TRBV30 and TRBJ2-4, with a tentative D call TRBD2 (6 bases). The V gene's germline CDR1 is GTSNPN and CDR2 SVGIG (reference sequence). There are 13 residues in the CDR3. V was pared by 4 bases and J by 1 base, with 8 bases between. Here the CDR3 reads CAWTAGAKNIQYF. For the CDR3, the DNA is TGTGCCTGGACTGCGGGGGCCAAAAACATTCAGTACTTC.

Ten or more counts support this clonotype. V is TRBV14 and J is TRBJ2-7; the D gene is possibly TRBD2 (7 bases). CDR3 length equals 12 residues. V was shortened by 5 bases and J by 5 bases, with 10 bases between the two germline ends. CDR1 and CDR2 from the germline V gene are SGHDN and FVKESK. The CDR3 DNA follows: TGTGCCAGCAGCAAAGGGGGGGACGAGCAGTACTTC. This encodes CASSKGGDEQYF.

This clonotype was seen repeatedly, ten times or more. CDR3 nucleotides: TGTGCCAGCAGCTTTAACCCCAACGAGGTGGGCACTGAAGCTTTCTTT. This sequence encodes CASSFNPNEVGTEAFF. This chain uses TRBV5-4 with TRBJ1-1; D is unclear. The CDR3 spans 16 residues. Germline CDR1 SGHNT, CDR2 YYREEE (reference sequence). The V and J ends lost 2 bases and 4 bases respectively, with 18 bases between them.

This clonotype was counted at least ten times. This chain uses TRBV6-2 or TRBV6-3 with TRBJ2-7; D remains ambiguous. Germline V CDR1 and CDR2: MNHEY, SVGEGT. V lost 6 bases, J lost 6 bases, and 12 bases lay in between. There are 12 residues in the CDR3. CDR3 loop: CASSLPMFEQYF. CDR3 DNA: TGTGCCAGCAGCCTACCCATGTTCGAGCAGTACTTC.

This clonotype was observed many times. The V and J genes are TRBV20-1 and TRBJ2-7, with TRBD1 matching 10 bases. The length of the CDR3 is 14 residues. V shed 8 bases and J 5 bases; nucleotides not matched to a gene: 12. The V gene's germline CDR1 is DFQATT and CDR2 SNEGSKA (reference sequence). This CDR3 reads CSCQRRQGANEQYF. The CDR3 DNA sequence: TGCAGTTGTCAAAGAAGACAGGGGGCCAACGAGCAGTACTTC.

This clonotype was seen many times. The CDR3 DNA reads as TGTGCCAGCAGCTTGACAGGACTAAACTATGGCTACACCTTC. Translated, it gives CASSLTGLNYGYTF. The chain employs TRBV5-5 and TRBJ1-2; a weak D match, TRBD1 (5 bases). With 1 base removed from V and 2 bases from J, the gap between germline ends came to 9 bases. This CDR3 contains 14 residues. CDR1 and CDR2 (germline): SGHKS, YYEKEE (reference sequence). Drawing the rest from reference TRBV5-5 and TRBJ1-2, the complete variable domain is DAGVTQSPTHLIKTRGQQVTLRCSPISGHKSVSWYQQVLGQGPQFIFQYYEKEERGRGNFPDRFSARQFPNYSSELNVNALLLGDSALYLCASSLTGLNYGYTFGSGTRLTVV.

The chain uses TRBV20-1 and TRBJ2-3; 9 bases are shared with TRBD2. CDR3 length equals 17 residues. Germline V gives CDR1 DFQATT, CDR2 SNEGSKA (reference sequence). The V gene end was trimmed by 2 bases and the J gene end by 2 bases; junction bases not matched to a gene: 11. CDR3 residues: CSARRAGGPSFTDTQYF. CDR3 DNA: TGCAGTGCTAGAAGGGCGGGGGGGCCTTCTTTCACAGATACGCAGTATTTT.

Only a few counts were recorded for this clonotype. The J gene is TRBJ2-5, the V gene TRBV5-1; TRBD1 agrees at 8 bases. Unmatched junction bases numbered 3, after V lost 4 bases and J lost 4 bases. The CDR3 is 13 amino acids. From germline, CDR1 is SGHRS and CDR2 YFSETQ. The CDR3 nucleotides read TGCGCCAGCAGCCAACAGGGGGGAGAGACCCAGTACTTC. Its protein is CASSQQGGETQYF.

This clonotype was recorded many times. The gene calls are TRBV12-3 or TRBV12-4 and TRBJ2-2, with 8 bases aligning to TRBD2. The CDR3 length is 17 residues. J lost 6 bases, V lost 7 bases, and 16 bases had no gene match. This CDR3 reads CASTLSVPGLVAGELFF. In nucleotides, the CDR3 is TGTGCCAGCACTTTGTCCGTACCGGGACTAGTGGCCGGGGAGCTGTTTTTT.

Ten or more counts support this clonotype. The chain recombines TRBV19 with TRBJ1-5; TRBD1 aligns across 8 bases. CDR1 and CDR2 (germline): LNHDA, SQIVND (reference sequence). The V segment lost 5 bases and the J segment 0 bases; nucleotides outside the gene matches: 9. This CDR3 region has 17 residues. The CDR3 sequence: CASSLRGQVYSNQPQHF. The CDR3 DNA sequence: TGTGCCAGTAGTCTTAGGGGACAGGTTTATAGCAATCAGCCCCAGCATTTT.

In its sample, this clonotype was seen many times. J is TRBJ2-7 and V is TRBV5-1, with a weak D call TRBD1 (6 bases). V was trimmed by 0 bases and J by 7 bases, leaving 17 bases between them. Germline CDR1 is SGHRS and CDR2 is YFSETQ. This CDR3 comprises 15 residues. CDR3 nucleotide sequence: TGCGCCAGCAGCTTGGAGCCCTCGGGGCAGGGGGAGCAGTACTTC. It codes for CASSLEPSGQGEQYF.

At least ten counts were recorded for this clonotype. The gene calls are TRBV29-1 and TRBJ2-6, with D maybe TRBD1 (5 bases). The CDR3 extends over 16 amino acids. The germline V gene has CDR1 SQVTM and CDR2 ANQGSEA. The ends were cut back, 4 bases at V and 0 bases at J, with 13 bases in the middle. CDR3 DNA sequence: TGCAGCGTTGGGTACAGGAGAAGCTCTGGGGCCAACGTCCTGACTTTC. Its translation is CSVGYRRSSGANVLTF.